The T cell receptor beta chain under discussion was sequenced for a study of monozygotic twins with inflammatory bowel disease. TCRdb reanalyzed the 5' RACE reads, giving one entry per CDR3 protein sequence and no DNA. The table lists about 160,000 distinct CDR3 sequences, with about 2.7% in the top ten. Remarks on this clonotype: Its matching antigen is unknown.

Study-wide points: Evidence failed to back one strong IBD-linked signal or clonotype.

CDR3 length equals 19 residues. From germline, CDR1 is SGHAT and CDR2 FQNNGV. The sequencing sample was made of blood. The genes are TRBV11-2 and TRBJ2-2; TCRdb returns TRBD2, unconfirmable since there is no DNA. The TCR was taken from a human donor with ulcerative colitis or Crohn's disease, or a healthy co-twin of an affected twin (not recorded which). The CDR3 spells CASSPSIAGQLLVTGELFF.